The 17 T cell receptor beta chains given below trace back to one sample, sequenced in a study of T-cell memory formation after mild COVID-19. TCRdb fed the 5' RACE reads into MiXCR, producing one record per CDR3 protein. The table includes 200,000 to 250,000 distinct CDR3 sequences, about 27% detected once. Sequences were obtained from PBMCs or a T cell subset sorted from them (not recorded which). These receptors were collected from an adult woman who had mild COVID-19 (a few samples of this study predate the infection). Cell type and time point are not known.

The chain links TRBV11-1 to TRBJ2-5, with TRBD1 matching 8 bases. Losses at the gene ends were 0 bases for V and 5 bases for J; bases not matched to a gene: 2. Germline-derived CDR1 and CDR2 are SGHAT and FQDESV (reference sequence). The CDR3 length is 14 residues. DNA of the CDR3: TGTGCCAGCAGCTTAGCAGACAGGGGTGAGACCCAGTACTTC. Translation: CASSLADRGETQYF. Full variable domain (missing parts from reference TRBV11-1 and TRBJ2-5): EAEVAQSPRYKITEKSQAVAFWCDPISGHATLYWYRQILGQGPELLVQFQDESVVDDSQLPKDRFSAERLKGVDSTLKIQPAELGDSAMYLCASSLADRGETQYFGPGTRLLVL.

This clonotype turned up a few times. The gene calls are TRBV12-3 or TRBV12-4 and TRBJ1-1; 8 bases agree with TRBD1. V lost 6 bases to trimming and J lost 2 bases; unmatched junction nucleotides: 14. The CDR3 consists of 17 residues. The CDR3 loop is CASSSIRWTGLNTEAFF. The CDR3 region has the DNA TGTGCCAGCAGCTCAATCCGCTGGACAGGGTTAAACACTGAAGCTTTCTTT.

The V gene is TRBV5-1, the J gene TRBJ2-3; weak D call: TRBD1 (6 bases). The CDR3 runs 14 residues. Germline V gene sequence: CDR1 SGHRS, CDR2 YFSETQ. Trimming left V 4 bases short and J 2 bases short, with 11 bases between. The CDR3 here is CASSEQGFTDTQYF. CDR3 nucleotides: TGCGCCAGCAGCGAACAGGGTTTCACAGATACGCAGTATTTT.

The chain links TRBV4-1 to TRBJ1-1; D gene unclear. The CDR3 is made up of 15 amino acids. Germline V lookup: CDR1 MGHRA, CDR2 YSYEKL. V lost 1 base and J 4 bases, leaving 13 bases between the germline ends. The CDR3, as DNA: TGCGCCAGCAGCCAAGGGGGAGGTTTAGGCACTGAAGCTTTCTTT. This codes for CASSQGGGLGTEAFF.

This clonotype has more than one count but fewer than ten. The chain has TRBV4-2 and TRBJ2-1; D uncertain. V dropped 0 bases and J dropped 2 bases, with 8 bases sitting between them. CDR3 length: 15 residues. Germline V gives CDR1 LGHNA, CDR2 YNFKEQ. The CDR3 DNA reads TGTGCCAGCAGCCAAGATTCGGTAGCCTACAATGAGCAGTTCTTC. Amino acid sequence: CASSQDSVAYNEQFF.

The chain joins TRBV10-3 to TRBJ2-7, with 9 nucleotides matching TRBD1. The CDR3 loop spans 15 amino acids. Looked up from germline, CDR1 is ENHRY and CDR2 is SYGVKD. Trimming at V came to 6 bases and at J to 4 bases, leaving 10 bases not matched to a gene. The CDR3 bases are TGTGCCATCAGCGAAGGGACAGGGCAATCTTACGAGCAGTACTTC. This gives the protein CAISEGTGQSYEQYF.

The chain uses TRBV20-1 and TRBJ2-7; D might be TRBD2 (6 bases). In germline, CDR1 is DFQATT, CDR2 SNEGSKA (reference sequence). The CDR3 loop spans 14 amino acids. Trimming cost V 2 bases and J 2 bases, with 13 bases left between them. In DNA form, the CDR3 reads TGCAGTGCTAGAATTTGGGGGGAACCCTACGAGCAGTACTTC. Translated: CSARIWGEPYEQYF.

The V call is TRBV13, the J call TRBJ1-2; perhaps TRBD1 as D (6 bases). The germline CDR1 and CDR2 sequences are PRHDT and FYEKMQ (reference sequence). This CDR3 contains 15 residues. V was trimmed by 7 bases and J by 4 bases, leaving 19 bases between them. The CDR3 region has the DNA TGTGCCAGCATCCCCAACCTGGACAGCCGCTATGGCTACACCTTC. It translates to CASIPNLDSRYGYTF.

This clonotype turned up a few times. The rearrangement links TRBV6-5 to TRBJ2-7; D unclear. CDR3 size: 12 residues. V was cut by 10 bases and J by 0 bases, with 10 bases left in between. Germline V gene data show CDR1 as MNHEY and CDR2 as SVGAGI. In DNA form, the CDR3 reads TGTGCCACCTCAACGGGCTCCTACGAGCAGTACTTC. Amino acids: CATSTGSYEQYF.

This chain connects TRBV4-3 to TRBJ2-3, with 10 bases fitting TRBD2. The CDR3 sequence is 17 residues long. Germline-derived CDR1 and CDR2 are LGHNA and YSLEER. V dropped 0 bases and J dropped 1; count of bases not matched to a gene: 4. The CDR3 loop is CASSQDPLAGGTDTQYF. CDR3 sequence (DNA): TGCGCCAGCAGCCAAGACCCGCTAGCGGGGGGCACAGATACGCAGTATTTT.

The rearrangement uses TRBV12-3 or TRBV12-4 and TRBJ2-7; 9 bases align to TRBD1. Unmatched junction bases numbered 4, after V lost 5 bases and J lost 2 bases. This CDR3 contains 14 residues. CDR3 DNA: TGTGCCAGCAGTCCTAGGACAGGGGCCTACGAGCAGTACTTC. Its translation is CASSPRTGAYEQYF.

The chain carries TRBV6-5 and TRBJ1-2, with D maybe TRBD1 (5 bases). The germline V and J ends were trimmed by 0 bases and 5 bases, with 10 bases remaining between them. The CDR3 is 14 residues long. Germline CDR1 is MNHEY and CDR2 is SVGAGI. The CDR3 protein is CASSYSTGLYGYTF. As DNA, the CDR3 is TGTGCCAGCAGTTACTCAACAGGACTATATGGCTACACCTTC.

The chain has TRBV4-3 and TRBJ2-1; 13 nucleotides line up with TRBD2. Germline values: CDR1 LGHNA, CDR2 YSLEER. Trimming cost V 4 bases and J 6 bases; bases outside gene matches: 3. The CDR3 spans 15 residues. This CDR3 reads CASSPGLAGFNEQFF. The CDR3 nucleotides read TGCGCCAGCAGCCCGGGACTAGCGGGGTTCAATGAGCAGTTCTTC.

The sample holds a few counts of this clonotype. The J gene is TRBJ2-1, the V gene TRBV2; 7 nucleotides match TRBD2. The CDR3 extends over 13 amino acids. J was trimmed by 4 bases and V by 8 bases; bases with no gene match: 5. From germline, CDR1 is SNHLY and CDR2 FYNNEI. CDR3 sequence: CASLVGRYNEQFF. The CDR3, as DNA: TGTGCCAGCCTCGTCGGGAGGTACAATGAGCAGTTCTTC.

V and J are TRBV12-3 or TRBV12-4 and TRBJ1-2; D not resolved. This CDR3 has 11 residues. V was trimmed by 6 bases and J by 8 bases, leaving 10 bases between them. Here the CDR3 DNA reads TGTGCCAGCAGCCTCGTTAGGGGCTACACCTTC. It codes for CASSLVRGYTF.

The chain uses TRBV27 and TRBJ2-3; 7 bases line up with TRBD1. This CDR3 region has 14 residues. Germline-derived CDR1 and CDR2 are MNHEY and SMNVEV (reference sequence). V was clipped by 6 bases and J by 0 bases; unmatched bases: 3. CDR3 DNA sequence: TGTGCCAGCAGCGCACAGGGGAGCACAGATACGCAGTATTTT. It is translated as CASSAQGSTDTQYF.

This clonotype was detected only a few times. The chain uses TRBV15 and TRBJ2-1; 8 bases are shared with TRBD2. The CDR3 is 15 amino acids. Trimming took 1 base from V and 5 from J; bases not matched to a gene: 4. Looked up from germline, CDR1 is LNHNV and CDR2 is YYDKDF (reference sequence). This CDR3 is CATSRGAGEHNEQFF. Written as DNA, the CDR3 is TGTGCCACCAGCAGAGGAGCGGGGGAACACAATGAGCAGTTCTTC.